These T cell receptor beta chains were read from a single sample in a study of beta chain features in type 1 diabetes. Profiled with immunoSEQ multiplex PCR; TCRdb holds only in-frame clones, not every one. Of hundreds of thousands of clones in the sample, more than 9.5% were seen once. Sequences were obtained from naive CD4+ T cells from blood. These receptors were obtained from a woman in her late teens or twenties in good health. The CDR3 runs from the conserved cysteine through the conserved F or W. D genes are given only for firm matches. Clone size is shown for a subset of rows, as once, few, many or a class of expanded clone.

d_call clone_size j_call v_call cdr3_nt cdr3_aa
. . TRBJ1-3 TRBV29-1 TGCAGCGTTGAATGGGCAAACACCATATATTTT CSVEWANTIYF
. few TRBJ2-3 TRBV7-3 TGTGCCAGCAGCTTAACGGCCCACCATTTGGCCGGAAAACAGTATTTT CASSLTAHHLAGKQYF
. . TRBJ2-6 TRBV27 TGTGCCAGCAGCTACCTCCAGGGCTCTGGGGCCAACGTCCTGACTTTC CASSYLQGSGANVLTF
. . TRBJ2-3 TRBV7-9 TGTGCCAGCAGCTCGCAGGGGACAGATACGCAGTATTTT CASSSQGTDTQYF
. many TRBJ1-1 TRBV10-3 TGTGCCATCAGTGAGAGGCAGAACACTGAAGCTTTCTTT CAISERQNTEAFF
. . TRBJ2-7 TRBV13 TGTGCCAGCAGCCTCCAGAAAGGACCCAATTACGAGCAGTACTTC CASSLQKGPNYEQYF
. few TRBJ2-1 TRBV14 TGTGCCAGCAGCCAAGAAGGGGGGCGGTACAATGAGCAGTTCTTC CASSQEGGRYNEQFF
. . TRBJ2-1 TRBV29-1 TGCAGCGTTCACAGGGATAAGTACAATGAGCAGTTCTTC CSVHRDKYNEQFF
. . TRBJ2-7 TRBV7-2 TGTGCCAGCAGCAGGAGCTCCTACGAGCAGTACTTC CASSRSSYEQYF
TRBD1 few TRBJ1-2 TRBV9 TGTGCCAGCAGCTCCCGGACAGGGCCCTATGGCTACACCTTC CASSSRTGPYGYTF
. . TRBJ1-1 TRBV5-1 TGCGCCAGCAGCTTTATGGGGTCAGGCTGGGCTTTCTTT CASSFMGSGWAFF
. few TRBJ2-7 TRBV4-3 TGCGCCAGCAGCCAAGATCGTGCGGGACCCTACGAGCAGTACTTC CASSQDRAGPYEQYF
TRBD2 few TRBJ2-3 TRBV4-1 TGCGCCAGCAGCCATACTAGCGGGGGCACAGATACGCAGTATTTT CASSHTSGGTDTQYF
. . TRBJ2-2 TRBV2 TGTGCCAGTCATTGGACGGGCACCGGGGAGCTGTTTTTT CASHWTGTGELFF
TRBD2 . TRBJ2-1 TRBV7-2 TGTGCCAGCAGCTTAGCCCGGACTAGCGGGACATTTGAGCAGTTCTTC CASSLARTSGTFEQFF
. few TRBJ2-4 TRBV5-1 TGCGCCAGCAGCTTTGGTTTGGGGGGCTTCAACATTCAGTACTTC CASSFGLGGFNIQYF
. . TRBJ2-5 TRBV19 TGTGCCAGTAGAGAGTCGTCGGGACGGCAAGAGACCCAGTACTTC CASRESSGRQETQYF
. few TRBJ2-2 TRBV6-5 TGTGCCAGCAGTTCCACCACCGGGGAGCTGTTTTTT CASSSTTGELFF
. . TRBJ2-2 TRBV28 TGTGCCACCCGGTACAGGAGCAAACGGGAGCTGTTTTTT CATRYRSKRELFF
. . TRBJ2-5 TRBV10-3 TGTGCCATCAGTGAGGGAGAGACCCAGTACTTC CAISEGETQYF
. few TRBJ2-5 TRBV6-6 TGTGCCAGCTTTCGTGGGAGCCTGGAGACCCAGTACTTC CASFRGSLETQYF
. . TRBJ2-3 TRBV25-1 TGTGCCAGCAGTGATACAGGAGATACGCAGTATTTT CASSDTGDTQYF
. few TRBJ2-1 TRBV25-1 TGTGCCAGCAGTGGGGGGCCTCTATCCTACAATGAGCAGTTCTTC CASSGGPLSYNEQFF
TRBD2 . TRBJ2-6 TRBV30 TGTGCCTGGAGTAGGCCAGCGGGGGGCCCTGGGGCCAACGTCCTGACTTTC CAWSRPAGGPGANVLTF
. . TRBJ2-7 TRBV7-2 TGTGCCAGCAGCTTAGTCAGGTCGGCCTACGAGCAGTACTTC CASSLVRSAYEQYF
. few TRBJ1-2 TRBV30 TGTGCCTGGAGTGTACCTGGGATTCATCACTATGGCTACACCTTC CAWSVPGIHHYGYTF
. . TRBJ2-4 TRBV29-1 TGCAGCGTGGCCGAATTCGGAAACATTCAGTACTTC CSVAEFGNIQYF
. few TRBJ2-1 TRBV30 TGTGCCTGGAGTCGATCCAGGGTAAGCTCCTACAATGAGCAGTTCTTC CAWSRSRVSSYNEQFF
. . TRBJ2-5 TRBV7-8 TGTGCCAGCAGCTCAACACACCATCGACGCCAAGAGACCCAGTACTTC CASSSTHHRRQETQYF
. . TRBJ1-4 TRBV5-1 TGCGCCAGCAGCTTGCGAGACAACGATGAAAAACTGTTTTTT CASSLRDNDEKLFF
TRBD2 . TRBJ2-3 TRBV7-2 TGTGCCAGCAGCTTAAGGCGGACTAGCAGGTCAGATACGCAGTATTTT CASSLRRTSRSDTQYF
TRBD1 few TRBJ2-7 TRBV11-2 TGTGCCAGCAGCCCTAGACAGGGAGTTTTCTCCTACGAGCAGTACTTC CASSPRQGVFSYEQYF
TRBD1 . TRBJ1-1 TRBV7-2 TGTGCCAGCAGCTTGGCCGCGGGACAGGGAAACACTGAAGCTTTCTTT CASSLAAGQGNTEAFF
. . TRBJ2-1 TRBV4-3 TGCGCCAGCAGCCAAGGGGGGGAAAATGAGCAGTTCTTC CASSQGGENEQFF
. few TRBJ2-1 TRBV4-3 TGCGCCAGCAGCCAAGATTCAAGGGTTGGGTTCAATGAGCAGTTCTTC CASSQDSRVGFNEQFF
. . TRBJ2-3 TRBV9 TGTGCCAGCAGCGTAGACCCTAGGGGGGCCACAGATACGCAGTATTTT CASSVDPRGATDTQYF
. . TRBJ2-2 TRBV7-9 TGTGCCAGCAACTTATTAGCGGCACGAGGGGAGCTGTTTTTT CASNLLAARGELFF
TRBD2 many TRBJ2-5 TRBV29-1 TGCAGCGCTCGGACTAGTGGCCAAGAGACCCAGTACTTC CSARTSGQETQYF
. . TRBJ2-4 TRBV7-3 TGTGCCAGCAGCCCCGACCCGGGCAAAAACATTCAGTACTTC CASSPDPGKNIQYF
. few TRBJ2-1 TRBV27 TGTGCCAGCAGTAGGGGACTCCCGAACCCCTACAATGAGCAGTTCTTC CASSRGLPNPYNEQFF
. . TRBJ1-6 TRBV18 TGTGCCGGAGGGACCTATAATTCACCCCTCCACTTT CAGGTYNSPLHF
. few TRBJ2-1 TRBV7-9 TGTGCCAGCAGCTTGGAAGGGGGCTACAATGAGCAGTTCTTC CASSLEGGYNEQFF
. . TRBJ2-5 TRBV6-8 TGTGCCAGCAGTTATGACAGAAACGAAGAGACCCAGTACTTC CASSYDRNEETQYF
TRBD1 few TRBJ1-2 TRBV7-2 TGTGCCAGCAGCTTCTATGGGACAGGGAATGGCTACACCTTC CASSFYGTGNGYTF
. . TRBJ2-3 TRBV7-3 TGTGCCAGCAGCCCCCTTCTGGGGGGAAGCACAGATACGCAGTATTTT CASSPLLGGSTDTQYF
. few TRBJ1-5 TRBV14 TGTGCCAGCAGCCAAACAGGGTGGCAGCCCCAGCATTTT CASSQTGWQPQHF
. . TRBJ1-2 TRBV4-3 TGCGCCAGCAGCCGAGACAGCTCTAACTATGGCTACACCTTC CASSRDSSNYGYTF
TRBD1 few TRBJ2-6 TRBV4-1 TGCGCCAGCAGCCGGACAGGGGGACAGTCTGGGGCCAACGTCCTGACTTTC CASSRTGGQSGANVLTF
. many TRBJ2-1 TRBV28 TGTGCCAGCAGTTTTCCCACAACGGGTTATCGGTTCTTC CASSFPTTGYRFF
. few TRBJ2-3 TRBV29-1 TGCAGCGTTGAGTCGGGGGTGGGAGATACGCAGTATTTT CSVESGVGDTQYF
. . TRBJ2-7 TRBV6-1 TGTGCCAGCAGAGCGAGTGTCTACGAGCAGTACTTC CASRASVYEQYF
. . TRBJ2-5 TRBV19 TGTGCCAGTAGTCCGGACTGGCAAGAGACCCAGTACTTC CASSPDWQETQYF
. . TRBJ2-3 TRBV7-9 TGTGCCAGCAGCTTAATAGTGTGGGGAGCGACAGATACGCAGTATTTT CASSLIVWGATDTQYF
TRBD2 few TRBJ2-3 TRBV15 TGTGCCACCAGCGGGGTTCGGAGATCGGGAGGAGGAAAGACGCAGTATTTT CATSGVRRSGGGKTQYF
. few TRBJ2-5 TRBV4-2 TGTGCCAGCAGCCCGCTCAGCTCCGGGACACGCCAAGAGACCCAGTACTTC CASSPLSSGTRQETQYF
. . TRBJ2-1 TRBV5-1 TGCGCCAGCAGCTTGGTACCCAATGAGCAGTTCTTC CASSLVPNEQFF
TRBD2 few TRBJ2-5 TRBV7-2 TGTGCCAGCAGCTCACCCAGGGAGGGCCCCCAAGAGACCCAGTACTTC CASSSPREGPQETQYF